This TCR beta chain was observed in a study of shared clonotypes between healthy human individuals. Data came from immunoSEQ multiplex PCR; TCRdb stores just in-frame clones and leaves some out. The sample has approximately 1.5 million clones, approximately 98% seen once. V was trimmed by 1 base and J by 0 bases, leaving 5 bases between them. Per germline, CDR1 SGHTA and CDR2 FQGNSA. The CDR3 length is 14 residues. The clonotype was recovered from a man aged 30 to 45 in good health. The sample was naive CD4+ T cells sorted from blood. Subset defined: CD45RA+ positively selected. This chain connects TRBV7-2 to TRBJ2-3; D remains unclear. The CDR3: CASSLVFSTDTQYF. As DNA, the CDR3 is TGTGCCAGCAGCTTAGTTTTCAGCACAGATACGCAGTATTTT.